The 6 T cell receptor beta chains given below trace back to one sample, sequenced in a study of cytomegalovirus exposure and HLA in healthy donors. The study ran its PCR with 60 Vbeta and 13 Jbeta primers. Data came from immunoSEQ multiplex PCR; TCRdb stores just in-frame clones and leaves some out. The data hold just over 150,000 clones, with 70% to 90% observed a single time. The source material was PBMCs. The receptors here all came from a man younger than 35 in good health and CMV-seropositive.

J is TRBJ2-1 and V is TRBV19; the D is unclear. The CDR3 extends over 14 amino acids. From germline, CDR1 is LNHDA and CDR2 SQIVND (reference sequence). With 1 base removed from V and 5 bases from J, the gap between germline ends came to 9 bases. This chain's CDR3 is CASSIATQNNEQFF. CDR3 nucleotides: TGTGCCAGTAGTATAGCTACACAGAACAATGAGCAGTTCTTC.

V gene TRBV29-1 combines with J gene TRBJ1-2; 7 bases align to TRBD1. Looked up from germline, CDR1 is SQVTM and CDR2 is ANQGSEA. The CDR3 runs 13 residues. J lost 0 bases, V lost 7 bases, and 5 bases had no gene match. The CDR3 loop reads CSAQGQTNYGYTF. The CDR3 coding sequence is TGCAGCGCTCAGGGACAGACTAACTATGGCTACACCTTC.

This chain joins TRBV6-5 and TRBJ2-7; 10 bases are a match to TRBD1. V was pared by 2 bases and J by 2 bases, with 3 bases of the junction left unmatched. The CDR3 has 15 residues. Germline V gene sequence: CDR1 MNHEY, CDR2 SVGAGI. CDR3 amino acids: CASSYQGQGTYEQYF. The DNA of the CDR3 is TGTGCCAGCAGTTACCAGGGACAGGGGACCTACGAGCAGTACTTC.

The chain combines TRBV6-5 with TRBJ1-2; D gene unclear. The germline gives CDR1 MNHEY, CDR2 SVGAGI. With 0 bases removed from V and 10 bases from J, the gap between germline ends came to 12 bases. CDR3 size: 13 residues. CDR3 amino acids: CASSYSENGPYTF. The CDR3, as DNA: TGTGCCAGCAGTTACTCGGAGAACGGTCCCTACACCTTC.

The V gene is TRBV28, the J gene TRBJ2-5; 7 nucleotides line up with TRBD1. V dropped 4 bases and J dropped 3; count of bases not matched to a gene: 2. CDR1 MDHEN and CDR2 SYDVKM come from the germline V gene. The CDR3 runs 13 residues. CDR3 amino acids: CASSSTGEETQYF. In DNA form, the CDR3 reads TGTGCCAGCAGTTCCACAGGGGAAGAGACCCAGTACTTC.

The genes are TRBV16 and TRBJ2-1; TRBD2 aligns across 7 bases. The CDR3 runs to 20 residues. Germline V lookup: CDR1 KGHSY, CDR2 FQNENV. The V segment lost 2 bases and the J segment 9 bases; nucleotides outside the gene matches: 25. The CDR3 loop is CASSQPSRRGMGGVGGEQFF. The CDR3 region has the DNA TGTGCCAGCAGCCAACCCTCGAGGCGGGGGATGGGAGGTGTAGGTGGTGAGCAGTTCTTC.